Presented here are 3 T cell receptor beta chains from one specimen sequenced in a study of Graves' ophthalmopathy and Graves' hyperthyroidism. Amplification of TCR beta CDR3 regions used RNA transcripts. The workflow started with a first-round RT-PCR run with HTBI primers and then moved on to a second-round multiplex PCR. TCRdb re-analysed the multiplex PCR reads in MiXCR, keeping a single row per CDR3 protein. The table includes about 740,000 distinct CDR3 sequences, 40% detected once. The source material was peripheral blood. Receptor source: an adult man with Graves' ophthalmopathy.

The V call is TRBV12-3 or TRBV12-4, the J call TRBJ1-2; 7 positions agree with TRBD1. Germline trimming cut 1 base from V and 5 bases from J; bases unmatched to any gene: 4. The CDR3 is made up of 14 amino acids. The CDR3: CASSLGEGAYGYTF. The DNA for the CDR3 is TGTGCCAGCAGTTTAGGCGAGGGGGCTTATGGCTACACCTTC.

This clonotype was counted at least ten times. The V call is TRBV10-2, the J call TRBJ2-7; D may be TRBD2 (6 bases). The ends were cut back, 0 bases at V and 4 bases at J, with 13 bases in the middle. CDR1 and CDR2 from the germline V gene are WSHSY and SAAADI. This CDR3 spans 15 amino acids. The CDR3 is CASSESRDSGYEQYF. CDR3 DNA sequence: TGCGCCAGCAGTGAGTCCAGAGACAGCGGGTACGAGCAGTACTTC.

This clonotype was detected ten times or more. The chain has TRBV10-2 and TRBJ1-5; D is uncertain. Germline CDR1 reads WSHSY; CDR2 reads SAAADI. The CDR3 extends over 12 amino acids. V was clipped by 4 bases and J by 4 bases, with 5 bases between them. The CDR3 sequence: CASSATNQPQHF. CDR3 nucleotides: TGCGCCAGCAGTGCAACGAATCAGCCCCAGCATTTT.